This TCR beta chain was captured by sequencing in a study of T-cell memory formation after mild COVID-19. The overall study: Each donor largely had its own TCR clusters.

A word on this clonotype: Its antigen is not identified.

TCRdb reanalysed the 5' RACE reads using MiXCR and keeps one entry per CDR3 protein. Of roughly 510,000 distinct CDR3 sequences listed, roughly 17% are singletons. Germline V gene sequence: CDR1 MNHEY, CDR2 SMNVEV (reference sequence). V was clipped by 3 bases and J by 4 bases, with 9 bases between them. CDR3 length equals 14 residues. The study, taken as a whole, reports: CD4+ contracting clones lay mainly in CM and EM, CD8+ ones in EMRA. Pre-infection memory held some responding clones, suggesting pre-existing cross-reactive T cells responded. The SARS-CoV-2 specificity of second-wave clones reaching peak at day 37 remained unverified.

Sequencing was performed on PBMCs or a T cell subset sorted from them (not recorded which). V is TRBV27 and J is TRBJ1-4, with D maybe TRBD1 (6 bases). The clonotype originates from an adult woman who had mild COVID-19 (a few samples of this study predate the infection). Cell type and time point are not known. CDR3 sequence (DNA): TGTGCCAGCAGTTTTGCGGGACATAATGAAAAACTGTTTTTT. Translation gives CASSFAGHNEKLFF.